This passage covers 16 T cell receptor beta chains from one sample sequenced in a study of post-analysis software for immune sequencing data. Findings and caveats of the study: A handful of TRBV segments were significantly more frequent in patients than in controls. TRBV5-6, TRBV5-1 and TRBV20-1 were among these segments.

These receptors have no identified antigens. Unique molecular identifiers featured in each of the TCR beta cDNA libraries. Each CDR3 protein gets one entry after TCRdb re-called the PCR reads with MiXCR. Of 650,000 to 850,000 distinct CDR3 sequences detected, 46% appear once; the ten largest clones hold 4.9%. Sample: blood. The receptor source for this set is a girl under 18 with multiple sclerosis.

Comment on this clonotype: A much larger clonotype is one base distant, so this may be a read error. The chain combines TRBV7-9 with TRBJ2-1, with a weak D call TRBD1 (6 bases). The CDR3 has 15 residues. CDR1 SEHNR and CDR2 FQNEAQ come from the germline V gene (reference sequence). The ends were cut back, 5 bases at V and 13 bases at J, with 24 bases in the middle. CDR3 amino acids: CASSRRGDTVRTQFF. CDR3 DNA sequence: TGTGCCAGCAGCCGCCGAGGGGACACCGTCCGGACCCAGTTCTTC.

This chain uses TRBV20-1 with TRBJ2-5; D unclear. Trimming pared 5 bases from V and 7 bases from J, leaving 20 bases between. The germline V gene encodes CDR1 DFQATT and CDR2 SNEGSKA (reference sequence). The CDR3 is made up of 14 amino acids. The CDR3 loop reads CSAGPTQGLGTQYF. In DNA, the CDR3 is TGCAGTGCTGGACCTACACAAGGGTTGGGGACCCAGTACTTC.

The V gene is TRBV12-3 or TRBV12-4, the J gene TRBJ1-4; D not resolved. V was cut by 5 bases and J by 7 bases, with 11 bases left in between. CDR3 length: 13 residues. This CDR3 reads CASSTRRGEKLFF. CDR3 coding DNA: TGTGCCAGCAGTACACGCCGGGGTGAAAAACTGTTTTTT.

V and J are TRBV6-6 and TRBJ2-3, with 9 nucleotides matching TRBD2. Germline V lookup: CDR1 MNHNY, CDR2 SVGAGI (reference sequence). J lost 1 base, V lost 4 bases, and 6 bases had no gene match. This CDR3 spans 16 amino acids. This CDR3 reads CASSSIAGERTDTQYF. CDR3 bases: TGTGCCAGCAGTTCGATAGCGGGAGAGCGCACAGATACGCAGTATTTT.

The rearrangement links TRBV20-1 to TRBJ2-5; 14 bases line up with TRBD2. The CDR3 is 12 residues long. Germline V CDR1 and CDR2: DFQATT, SNEGSKA (reference sequence). CDR3 amino acids: CTGLAGGETQYF. Written as DNA, the CDR3 is TGCACCGGACTAGCGGGAGGAGAGACCCAGTACTTC.

The chain uses TRBV4-3 and TRBJ1-1, with a weak D call TRBD1 (6 bases). Germline V CDR1 and CDR2: LGHNA, YSLEER. The CDR3 spans 16 residues. V lost 6 bases and J 1 base, leaving 18 bases between the germline ends. For the CDR3, the DNA is TGCGCCAGCAGACATAAAACAGGGTTGCGGAACACTGAAGCTTTCTTT. This translates into CASRHKTGLRNTEAFF.

This clonotype showed up just a few times. V gene TRBV29-1 combines with J gene TRBJ2-4, with no clear D. Trimming shortened V by 4 bases and J by 7 bases, and 8 bases separated the two germline ends. CDR3 length: 11 residues. Germline lookup yields CDR1 SQVTM and CDR2 ANQGSEA. The CDR3 bases are TGCAGCGTTGTCGACAAGAACATTCAGTACTTC. As protein: CSVVDKNIQYF.

The chain's CDR3 is CASSHPAEGESYNEQYF. The CDR3 bases are TGCGCCAGCAGCCACCCGGCGGAAGGTGAATCCTACAATGAGCAGTACTTC. This chain connects TRBV4-1 to TRBJ2-1, with D uncertain. TRBJ2-7 explains the end of the DNA better; the J call may be wrong. The CDR3 runs to 17 residues. CDR1 is MGHRA and CDR2 is YSYEKL in the germline V gene.

This clonotype was observed a few times. This chain connects TRBV5-1 to TRBJ2-1; TRBD2 agrees at 9 bases. Germline loops: CDR1 SGHRS, CDR2 YFSETQ. The CDR3 sequence is 16 residues long. The trim removed 0 bases at V and 5 bases at J, leaving 6 bases unmatched. The CDR3 sequence: CASSLAVASGNNEQFF. The DNA for the CDR3 is TGCGCCAGCAGCTTGGCCGTGGCTAGCGGGAACAATGAGCAGTTCTTC.

A few counts support this clonotype. This chain connects TRBV7-3 to TRBJ1-1, with D maybe TRBD1 (5 bases). The CDR3 runs 15 residues. Germline lookup yields CDR1 SGHTA and CDR2 FQGTGA. Trimming pared 1 base from V and 2 bases from J, leaving 11 bases between. CDR3 nucleotides: TGTGCCAGCAGCTTAAGTGGGGGGGGAAACACTGAAGCTTTCTTT. Translating gives CASSLSGGGNTEAFF.

This clonotype was detected a few times. The chain joins TRBV7-2 to TRBJ2-3; possibly TRBD1 or TRBD2 for D (6 bases each). The CDR3 has 15 residues. From germline, CDR1 is SGHTA and CDR2 FQGNSA. Trimming shortened V by 1 base and J by 5 bases, and 13 bases separated the two germline ends. The CDR3 region is CASSLVGGTRDTQYF. The CDR3 bases are TGTGCCAGCAGCTTAGTAGGCGGGACAAGAGATACGCAGTATTTT. Combining the CDR3 with reference TRBV7-2 and TRBJ2-3 gives the whole variable domain GAGVSQSPSNKVTEKGKDVELRCDPISGHTALYWYRQSLGQGLEFLIYFQGNSAPDKSGLPSDRFSAERTGGSVSTLTIQRTQQEDSAVYLCASSLVGGTRDTQYFGPGTRLTVL.

This clonotype was recorded a few times. The junction departs from the called germline gene at one end, perhaps through a read error. The chain uses TRBV7-3 and TRBJ1-2; D unclear. The CDR3 spans 13 residues. Germline V gives CDR1 SGHTA, CDR2 FQGTGA. Here the CDR3 reads CACSLGGNYGYTF. The CDR3 DNA reads as TGTGCCTGCAGCTTGGGCGGGAACTATGGCTACACCTTC.

The genes are TRBV5-1 and TRBJ1-2, with TRBD1 matching 11 bases. V shed 5 bases, J shed 5 bases, and the junction held 8 bases outside the gene matches. The germline V gene has CDR1 SGHRS and CDR2 YFSETQ. The CDR3 is 15 residues long. The CDR3 bases are TGCGCCAGCAGGACAGACCGGGACAGGGGGTATGGCTACACCTTC. This sequence encodes CASRTDRDRGYGYTF.

The chain is built from TRBV7-8 and TRBJ2-7; tentative D call: TRBD1 (7 bases). The tail of the sequence fits TRBJ2-5 better, so the J call may be wrong. Germline V gives CDR1 SGHVS, CDR2 FQNEAQ. The CDR3 loop spans 15 amino acids. The CDR3 DNA reads as TGTGCCAGCAGCTTAGCCCAGGGGGGTCAAGAGACCCAGTACTTC. Translated, it gives CASSLAQGGQETQYF.

The V and J genes are TRBV27 and TRBJ2-4; D might be TRBD2 (6 bases). The J call may be incorrect, as the DNA end agrees better with TRBJ2-7. The CDR3 totals 15 residues. Germline lookup yields CDR1 MNHEY and CDR2 SMNVEV (reference sequence). This CDR3 is CASSFTTRDFYEQYF. DNA for the CDR3: TGTGCCAGCAGTTTTACGACTAGGGACTTCTACGAGCAGTACTTC.

This clonotype was observed a few times. The CDR3 region is CSVAAGKTYEQYF. In DNA, the CDR3 is TGCAGCGTTGCGGCTGGTAAGACCTACGAGCAGTACTTC. The chain couples TRBV29-1 to TRBJ2-7; D not resolved. The CDR3 runs to 13 residues. Trimming took off 4 bases at V and 2 bases at J, with 12 bases between the two ends. Germline-derived CDR1 and CDR2 are SQVTM and ANQGSEA.